One sample yielded the 14 T cell receptor beta chains listed below, sequenced in a study of cytomegalovirus exposure and HLA in healthy donors. Use of 60 Vbeta and 13 Jbeta primers characterized the PCR. Libraries were prepared by immunoSEQ multiplex PCR; TCRdb keeps only in-frame clonotypes and omits some of them. This table holds about 100,000 clones, 60% to 80% found once. The sequencing sample was made of PBMCs. These receptor sequences come from a woman aged 18-29 years in good health and CMV-seropositive.

The chain is built from TRBV30 and TRBJ1-2; 8 bases align to TRBD1. This CDR3 region has 18 residues. Germline V gene sequence: CDR1 GTSNPN, CDR2 SVGIG (reference sequence). The J segment lost 4 bases and the V segment lost 3 bases, leaving 19 bases of the junction unmatched. The CDR3 DNA follows: TGTGCCTGGAGGAACCCGGGGATACAGGGGGATATCGGCTATGGCTACACCTTC. The encoded protein is CAWRNPGIQGDIGYGYTF.

The V call is TRBV5-4, the J call TRBJ2-3; weak D call: TRBD1 (7 bases). Germline V gene sequence: CDR1 SGHNT, CDR2 YYREEE (reference sequence). The CDR3 consists of 14 residues. V was pared by 5 bases and J by 4 bases, with 14 bases between. DNA of the CDR3: TGTGCCAGCAGGAGCAGGGGGGTTGCAGATACGCAGTATTTT. Amino acid sequence: CASRSRGVADTQYF.

This clone appeared a single time. V is TRBV7-9 and J is TRBJ2-7, with D possibly matching TRBD1 (6 bases). Trimming pared 1 base from V and 4 bases from J, leaving 11 bases between. The CDR3 contains 14 residues. Germline V lookup: CDR1 SEHNR, CDR2 FQNEAQ (reference sequence). DNA of the CDR3: TGTGCCAGCAGCTTAGAGTTAACAGGGTACGAGCAGTACTTC. This codes for CASSLELTGYEQYF.

Written as DNA, the CDR3 is TGTGCCAGCAGTTTGCCTCCGGGACTAGCCTACAATGAGCAGTTCTTC. This translates into CASSLPPGLAYNEQFF. This chain connects TRBV27 to TRBJ2-1, with 8 positions matching TRBD2. Trimming took 3 bases from V and 2 from J; bases not matched to a gene: 6. Germline V CDR1 and CDR2: MNHEY, SMNVEV (reference sequence). This CDR3 is 16 amino acids long.

V gene TRBV5-6 combines with J gene TRBJ2-7, with D uncertain. Per germline, CDR1 SGHDT and CDR2 YYEEEE. This CDR3 is built from 14 residues. Trimming took 1 base from V and 6 from J, leaving 14 bases between them. DNA of the CDR3: TGTGCCAGCAGCTTGCCTGACGCGGCCTCCGAGCAGTACTTC. The encoded protein is CASSLPDAASEQYF.

The CDR3 nucleotides are TGTGCCAGCAGTGACTTTACTGAAGCTTTCTTT. This encodes CASSDFTEAFF. The rearrangement links TRBV2 to TRBJ1-1, with unresolved D. The germline CDR1 and CDR2 sequences are SNHLY and FYNNEI. Deletions cut 3 bases from V and 5 bases from J, with 4 bases between. The CDR3 has 11 residues.

The chain employs TRBV7-6 and TRBJ1-2, with no clear D. The germline V gene encodes CDR1 SGHVS and CDR2 FNYEAQ. V dropped 4 bases and J dropped 0 bases, with 9 bases sitting between them. The CDR3 has 14 residues. CDR3 sequence reads: CASSSLGSNYGYTF. The CDR3 DNA reads TGTGCCAGCAGCTCCCTAGGTTCTAACTATGGCTACACCTTC.

The chain employs TRBV7-9 and TRBJ2-5; D possibly corresponds to TRBD2 (6 bases). V lost 4 bases and J 6 bases, leaving 18 bases between the germline ends. Germline CDR1 and CDR2: SEHNR and FQNEAQ (reference sequence). The CDR3 consists of 15 residues. This chain's CDR3 is CASSSSGRHLKTQYF. CDR3 bases: TGTGCCAGCAGCTCCTCCGGGAGACATCTTAAGACCCAGTACTTC.

V gene TRBV7-9 combines with J gene TRBJ1-2; 7 nucleotides align to TRBD1. The junction had 8 bases not matched to a gene; V was cut back by 1 base and J by 6 bases. The CDR3 extends over 15 amino acids. CDR1 and CDR2 (germline): SEHNR, FQNEAQ (reference sequence). The CDR3 loop reads CASSLVGQALHGYTF. The CDR3 DNA reads as TGTGCCAGCAGCTTAGTTGGACAGGCGCTCCATGGCTACACCTTC.

The chain employs TRBV7-9 and TRBJ2-7, with 11 bases lining up with TRBD1. The CDR3 length is 13 residues. V lost 5 bases to trimming and J lost 5 bases; unmatched junction nucleotides: 2. Germline assignment: CDR1 SEHNR and CDR2 FQNEAQ (reference sequence). The CDR3 DNA follows: TGTGCCAGCAGCCGGGGACAGGGGGACGAGCAGTACTTC. Translation: CASSRGQGDEQYF. Complete variable domain (other parts from reference TRBV7-9 and TRBJ2-7): DTGVSQNPRHKITKRGQNVTFRCDPISEHNRLYWYRQTLGQGPEFLTYFQNEAQLEKSRLLSDRFSAERPKGSFSTLEIQRTEQGDSAMYLCASSRGQGDEQYFGPGTRLTVT.

The J gene is TRBJ2-1, the V gene TRBV2; D remains ambiguous. V was trimmed by 6 bases and J by 5 bases, leaving 11 bases between them. The CDR3 is made up of 13 amino acids. Per germline, CDR1 SNHLY and CDR2 FYNNEI. The CDR3 loop reads CASRPDLNNEQFF. CDR3 sequence (DNA): TGTGCCAGCAGGCCTGACTTGAACAATGAGCAGTTCTTC.

The chain employs TRBV28 and TRBJ2-7; TRBD2 agrees at 7 bases. CDR3 size: 15 residues. Germline V lookup: CDR1 MDHEN, CDR2 SYDVKM. Unmatched junction bases numbered 11, after V lost 5 bases and J lost 4 bases. Here the CDR3 reads CASSPHLQREYEQYF. For the CDR3, the DNA is TGTGCCAGCAGTCCCCATCTCCAGCGGGAATACGAGCAGTACTTC.

This chain links TRBV4-2 with TRBJ2-7; D is unclear. The CDR3 has 12 residues. Germline loops: CDR1 LGHNA, CDR2 YNFKEQ. The V and J ends lost 4 bases and 6 bases respectively, with 10 bases between them. The CDR3 loop reads CASSLGGGEQYF. The CDR3 coding sequence is TGTGCCAGCAGCCTCGGCGGCGGCGAGCAGTACTTC.

The chain joins TRBV2 to TRBJ2-7, with TRBD2 as a possible D gene (5 bases). V was clipped by 7 bases and J by 2 bases, with 15 bases between them. This CDR3 region has 14 residues. Germline-derived CDR1 and CDR2 are SNHLY and FYNNEI. CDR3 in amino acids: CASIMDGNTYEQYF. In DNA form, the CDR3 reads TGTGCCAGCATTATGGACGGGAATACCTACGAGCAGTACTTC. Based on the CDR3 plus reference TRBV2 and TRBJ2-7, the full variable domain is EPEVTQTPSHQVTQMGQEVILRCVPISNHLYFYWYRQILGQKVEFLVSFYNNEISEKSEIFDDQFSVERPDGSNFTLKIRSTKLEDSAMYFCASIMDGNTYEQYFGPGTRLTVT.